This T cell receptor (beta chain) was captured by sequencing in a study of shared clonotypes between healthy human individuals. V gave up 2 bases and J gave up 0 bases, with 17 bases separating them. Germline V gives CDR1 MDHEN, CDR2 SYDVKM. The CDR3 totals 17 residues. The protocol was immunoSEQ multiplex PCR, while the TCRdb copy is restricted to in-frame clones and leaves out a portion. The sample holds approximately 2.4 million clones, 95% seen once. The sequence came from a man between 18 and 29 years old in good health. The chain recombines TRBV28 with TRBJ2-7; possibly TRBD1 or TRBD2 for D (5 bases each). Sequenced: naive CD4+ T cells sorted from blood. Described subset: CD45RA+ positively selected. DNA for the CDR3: TGTGCCAGCAGTTTAGGCCTAGGCCCAGGGAGCTCCTACGAGCAGTACTTC. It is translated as CASSLGLGPGSSYEQYF.